This record covers a single TCR beta chain. Its antigen remains unknown. These data are taken from a study of OX40 agonist ivuxolimab in advanced cancers. As for the study in general: Patients were dosed with the agonistic anti-OX40 (CD134) antibody ivuxolimab.

Study-wide points: In the 0.1 to 3.0 mg/kg range, CD4+ and CD8+ blood T cells had expanded clonally by week 6.

The table came from immunoSEQ multiplex PCR; TCRdb's copy has only in-frame clones and leaves some out. The data show about 110,000 clones, 90% seen once. People who had autoimmune disease history or systemic immunosuppression were excluded. Baseline was the first blood sampling point, followed by cycle 4 day 1 and cycle 7 day 1. The CDR3 is 13 residues long. Germline CDR1 is MNHNS and CDR2 is SASEGT. V dropped 3 bases and J dropped 4 bases, with 10 bases sitting between them. Source: CD4+ or CD8+ T cells sorted from blood, taken in a trial of the OX40 agonist ivuxolimab. This receptor was identified in an adult with an advanced solid tumor such as melanoma, head and neck, liver or kidney cancer. The gene calls are TRBV6-1 and TRBJ2-7, with D hard to call. CDR3 nucleotides: TGTGCCAGCAGTGAGAGTCGGCTGTACGAGCAGTACTTC. Its translation is CASSESRLYEQYF.